Presented here are 10 T cell receptor beta chains from one specimen sequenced in a study of CD8+ T cells in alopecia areata. Sequencing templates came from extracted RNA that was reverse transcribed into cDNA. Profiling relied on immunoSEQ multiplex PCR, and the TCRdb table lists in-frame clones only, not all of them. The table has some 150,000 clones, about 86% seen once. Treatment of the sample: oral pan-JAK inhibitor, 5-10 mg twice daily. The sequencing here drew on CD8+ T cells sorted from blood, taken at week 4, from a patient treated with tofacitinib. Source of these receptors: a human donor with alopecia areata.

This chain connects TRBV15 to TRBJ2-7; 9 nucleotides align to TRBD1. This CDR3 has 13 amino acids. The junction had 1 base not matched to a gene; V was cut back by 4 bases and J by 3 bases. The germline CDR1 and CDR2 sequences are LNHNV and YYDKDF (reference sequence). DNA for the CDR3: TGTGCCACCAGCACGGACAGGGGCTACGAGCAGTACTTC. It translates to CATSTDRGYEQYF.

The chain joins TRBV10-3 to TRBJ1-2, with a possible D match to TRBD1 (5 bases). The V end was cut by 11 bases, the J end by 2 bases, with 15 bases between. CDR1 and CDR2 from the germline V gene are ENHRY and SYGVKD. The CDR3 has 13 residues. CDR3 sequence: CASRDSQNYGYTF. The CDR3 DNA reads as TGTGCCTCACGGGACTCTCAAAACTATGGCTACACCTTC.

The J gene is TRBJ2-7, the V gene TRBV28, with D hard to call. Trimming took off 3 bases at V and 1 base at J, with 4 bases between the two ends. This CDR3 has 12 residues. Per the germline V gene, CDR1 is MDHEN and CDR2 is SYDVKM. The CDR3 nucleotides read TGTGCCAGCAGTTTTGGGTCCTACGAGCAGTACTTC. This codes for CASSFGSYEQYF.

The chain has TRBV30 and TRBJ2-7; D is unresolved. The germline V gene has CDR1 GTSNPN and CDR2 SVGIG (reference sequence). CDR3 length: 12 amino acids. Trimming cost V 0 bases and J 1 base, with 4 bases left between them. CDR3 residues: CAWSVYSYEQYF. The CDR3 DNA follows: TGTGCCTGGAGTGTATATTCCTACGAGCAGTACTTC.

V is TRBV6-6 and J is TRBJ2-1; no clear D. CDR3 size: 16 residues. Trimming removed 3 bases from V and 2 bases from J, with 14 bases in between. Germline V gene lookup returns CDR1 MNHNY and CDR2 SVGAGI (reference sequence). The CDR3 is CASSYHITVPYNEQFF. CDR3 DNA sequence: TGTGCCAGCAGTTATCATATTACAGTTCCCTACAATGAGCAGTTCTTC.

The chain links TRBV25-1 to TRBJ2-7, with a tentative D call TRBD1 (6 bases). CDR1 MGHDK and CDR2 SYGVNS come from the germline V gene. This CDR3 comprises 14 residues. Trimming took 5 bases from V and 3 from J, leaving 14 bases between them. CDR3 DNA sequence: TGTGCCAGCAGTAAAAACAGGGAAATCTACGAGCAGTACTTC. Amino acid sequence: CASSKNREIYEQYF.

V is TRBV29-1 and J is TRBJ2-1; D gene ambiguous. Germline lookup yields CDR1 SQVTM and CDR2 ANQGSEA. The CDR3 has 14 amino acids. Deletions cut 4 bases from V and 3 bases from J, with 13 bases between. CDR3: CSVVFANIYNEQFF. The CDR3 nucleotides read TGCAGCGTTGTATTCGCCAACATCTACAATGAGCAGTTCTTC.

V is TRBV29-1 and J is TRBJ2-7; D is perhaps TRBD2 (5 bases). The CDR3 sequence is 14 residues long. Germline V gene lookup returns CDR1 SQVTM and CDR2 ANQGSEA. V lost 4 bases and J 5 bases, leaving 18 bases between the germline ends. DNA for the CDR3: TGCAGCGTTGTCCCACCGGGGTCTATCCACGAGCAGTACTTC. The encoded protein is CSVVPPGSIHEQYF.

The rearrangement uses TRBV6-1 and TRBJ2-7; D is perhaps TRBD1 (5 bases). Germline CDR1 and CDR2: MNHNS and SASEGT. V was cut by 2 bases and J by 3 bases, with 8 bases left in between. The CDR3 totals 13 residues. The CDR3 nucleotides read TGTGCCAGCAGTGAAACAGGATACTACGAGCAGTACTTC. Its protein is CASSETGYYEQYF.

This clone came up once. The J gene is TRBJ1-4, the V gene TRBV6-1; D gene unclear. Germline V gives CDR1 MNHNS, CDR2 SASEGT. This CDR3 spans 15 amino acids. Trimming removed 0 bases from V and 8 bases from J, with 13 bases in between. The CDR3 here is CASSEARGNLEKLFF. The CDR3, as DNA: TGTGCCAGCAGTGAAGCGCGTGGGAATTTAGAAAAACTGTTTTTT.